The clone carrying this TCR beta chain was observed a handful of times. Trimming stripped 3 bases from V and 4 bases from J, with 7 bases between. Germline CDR1 and CDR2: SNHLY and FYNNEI. CDR3 length: 12 residues. Amplification of TCR beta CDR3 regions was performed using RNA transcripts as template. A first-round RT-PCR of the TCR CDR3 used the HTBI primer set. Each CDR3 protein gets one entry after TCRdb re-called the multiplex PCR reads with MiXCR. This table has around 520,000 distinct CDR3 sequences, around 15% appearing once. The entry originates in a study of T cells in Graves' hyperthyroidism and ophthalmopathy.

This clonotype was obtained from a middle-aged woman with Graves' hyperthyroidism. The chain has TRBV2 and TRBJ2-7, with D unresolved. Sequences were obtained from blood. CDR3 sequence: CASSDSYYEQYF. The CDR3 DNA reads as TGTGCCAGCAGTGACAGCTATTACGAGCAGTACTTC.